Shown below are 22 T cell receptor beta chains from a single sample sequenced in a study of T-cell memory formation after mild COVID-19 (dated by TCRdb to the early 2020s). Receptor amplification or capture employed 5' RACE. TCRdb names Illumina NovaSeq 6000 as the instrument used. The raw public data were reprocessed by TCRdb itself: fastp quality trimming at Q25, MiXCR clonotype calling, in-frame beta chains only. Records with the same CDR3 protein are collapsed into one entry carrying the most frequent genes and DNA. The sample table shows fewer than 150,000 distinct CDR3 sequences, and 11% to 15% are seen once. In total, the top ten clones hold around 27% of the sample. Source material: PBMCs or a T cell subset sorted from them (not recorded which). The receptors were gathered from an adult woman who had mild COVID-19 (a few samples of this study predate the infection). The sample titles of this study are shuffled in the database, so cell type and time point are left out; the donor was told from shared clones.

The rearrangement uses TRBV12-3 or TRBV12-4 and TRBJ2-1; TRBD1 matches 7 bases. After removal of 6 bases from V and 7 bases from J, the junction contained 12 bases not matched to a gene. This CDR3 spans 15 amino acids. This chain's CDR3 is CASSRSDRWGNEQFF. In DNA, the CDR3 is TGTGCCAGCAGCCGCTCGGACAGGTGGGGGAATGAGCAGTTCTTC.

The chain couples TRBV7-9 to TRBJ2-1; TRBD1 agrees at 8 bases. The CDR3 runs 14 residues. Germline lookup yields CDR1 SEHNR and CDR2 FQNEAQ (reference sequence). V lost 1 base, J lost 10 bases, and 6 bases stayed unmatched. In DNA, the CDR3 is TGTGCCAGCAGCTTAGGTGGGACAGGACACGAGCAGTTCTTC. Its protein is CASSLGGTGHEQFF.

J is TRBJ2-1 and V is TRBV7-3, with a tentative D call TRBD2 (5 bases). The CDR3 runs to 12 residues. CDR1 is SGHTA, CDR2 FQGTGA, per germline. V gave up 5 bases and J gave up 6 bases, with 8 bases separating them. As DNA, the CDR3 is TGTGCCAGCAGCATGGGAGTCAATGAGCAGTTCTTC. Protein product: CASSMGVNEQFF.

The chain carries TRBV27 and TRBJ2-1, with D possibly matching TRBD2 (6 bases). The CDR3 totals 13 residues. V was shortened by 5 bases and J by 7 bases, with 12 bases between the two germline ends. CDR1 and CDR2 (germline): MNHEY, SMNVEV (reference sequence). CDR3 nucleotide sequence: TGTGCCAGCAGTGATGGGACTTCGAATGAGCAGTTCTTC. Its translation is CASSDGTSNEQFF.

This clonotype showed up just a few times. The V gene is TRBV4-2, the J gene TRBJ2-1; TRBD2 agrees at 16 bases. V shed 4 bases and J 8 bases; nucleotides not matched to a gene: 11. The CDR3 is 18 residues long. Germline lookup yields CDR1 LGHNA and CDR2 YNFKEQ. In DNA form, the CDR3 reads TGTGCCAGCAGCCCGGCTCGCTCCGGGACTAGCGGGGGGGATGAGCAGTTCTTC. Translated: CASSPARSGTSGGDEQFF.

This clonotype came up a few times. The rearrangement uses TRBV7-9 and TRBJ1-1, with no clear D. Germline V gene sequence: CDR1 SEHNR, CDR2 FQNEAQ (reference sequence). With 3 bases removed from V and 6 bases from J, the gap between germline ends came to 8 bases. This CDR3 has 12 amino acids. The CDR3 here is CASSFGSAEAFF. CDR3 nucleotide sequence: TGTGCCAGCAGCTTTGGGTCCGCTGAAGCTTTCTTT.

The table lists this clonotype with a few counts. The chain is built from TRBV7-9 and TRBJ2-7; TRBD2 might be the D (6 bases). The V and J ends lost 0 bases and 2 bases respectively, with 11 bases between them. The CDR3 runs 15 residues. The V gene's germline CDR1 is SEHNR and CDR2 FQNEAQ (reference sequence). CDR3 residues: CASSLAPEGTYEQYF. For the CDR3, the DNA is TGTGCCAGCAGCTTAGCCCCGGAGGGAACCTACGAGCAGTACTTC.

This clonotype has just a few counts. CDR3 DNA sequence: TGTGCCCAGGGGCAGGGGATCTACAATGAGCAGTTCTTC. Translated: CAQGQGIYNEQFF. The chain joins TRBV10-3 to TRBJ2-1, with a tentative D call TRBD1 (6 bases). Trimming cost V 11 bases and J 3 bases, with 14 bases left between them. This CDR3 has 13 residues. Germline V gene lookup returns CDR1 ENHRY and CDR2 SYGVKD.

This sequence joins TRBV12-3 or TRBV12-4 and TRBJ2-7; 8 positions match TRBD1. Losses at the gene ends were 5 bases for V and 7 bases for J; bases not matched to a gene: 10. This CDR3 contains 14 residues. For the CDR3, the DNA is TGTGCCAGCAGTCCCCCGGACAGGGTTAATGAGCAGTACTTC. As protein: CASSPPDRVNEQYF.

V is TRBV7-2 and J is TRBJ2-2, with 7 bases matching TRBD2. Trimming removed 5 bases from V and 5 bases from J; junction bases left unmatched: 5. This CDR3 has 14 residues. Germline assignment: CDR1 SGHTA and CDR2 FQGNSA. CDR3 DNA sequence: TGTGCCAGCAGCGACACACTAGCGACCGGGGAGCTGTTTTTT. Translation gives CASSDTLATGELFF.

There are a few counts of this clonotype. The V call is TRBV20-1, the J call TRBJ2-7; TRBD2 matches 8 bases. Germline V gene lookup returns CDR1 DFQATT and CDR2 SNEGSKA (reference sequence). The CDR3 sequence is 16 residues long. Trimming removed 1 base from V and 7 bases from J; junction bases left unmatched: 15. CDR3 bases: TGCAGTGCTAGAGTCTCTTTTGGCGGGGGGACGCCTGAGCAGTACTTC. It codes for CSARVSFGGGTPEQYF.

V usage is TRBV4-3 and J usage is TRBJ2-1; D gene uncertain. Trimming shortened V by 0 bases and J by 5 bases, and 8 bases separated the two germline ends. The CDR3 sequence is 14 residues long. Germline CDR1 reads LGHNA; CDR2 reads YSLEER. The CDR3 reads CASSQDGQHNEQFF. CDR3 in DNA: TGCGCCAGCAGCCAAGATGGGCAACACAATGAGCAGTTCTTC.

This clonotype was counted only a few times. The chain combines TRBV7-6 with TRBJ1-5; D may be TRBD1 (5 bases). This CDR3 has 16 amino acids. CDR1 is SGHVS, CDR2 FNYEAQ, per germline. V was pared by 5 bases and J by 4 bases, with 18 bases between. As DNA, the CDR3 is TGTGCCAGCAGCCTACTCCCCTCCGGGGGGAATCAGCCCCAGCATTTT. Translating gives CASSLLPSGGNQPQHF.

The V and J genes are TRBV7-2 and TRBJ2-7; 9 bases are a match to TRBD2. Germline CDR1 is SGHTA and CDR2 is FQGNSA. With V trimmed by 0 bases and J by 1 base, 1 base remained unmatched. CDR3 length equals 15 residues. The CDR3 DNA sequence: TGTGCCAGCAGCTTAGCGGCGGGAGGGTCCTACGAGCAGTACTTC. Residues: CASSLAAGGSYEQYF.

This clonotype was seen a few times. Written as DNA, the CDR3 is TGCGCCAGCAGCCAAGCGACAGTCGGACAAGAGACCCAGTACTTC. This sequence encodes CASSQATVGQETQYF. The chain couples TRBV4-1 to TRBJ2-5; a possible D gene is TRBD1 (5 bases). V was shortened by 1 base and J by 2 bases, with 11 bases between the two germline ends. Germline loops: CDR1 MGHRA, CDR2 YSYEKL. This CDR3 is built from 15 residues.

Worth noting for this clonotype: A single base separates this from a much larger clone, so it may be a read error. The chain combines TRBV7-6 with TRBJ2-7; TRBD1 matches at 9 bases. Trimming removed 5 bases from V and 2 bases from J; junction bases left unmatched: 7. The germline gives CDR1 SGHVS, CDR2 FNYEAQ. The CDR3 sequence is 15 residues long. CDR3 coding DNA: TGTGCCAGCAGCCCCGGGACAGGGTTGGCCTACGAGCAGTACTTC. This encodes CASSPGTGLAYEQYF.

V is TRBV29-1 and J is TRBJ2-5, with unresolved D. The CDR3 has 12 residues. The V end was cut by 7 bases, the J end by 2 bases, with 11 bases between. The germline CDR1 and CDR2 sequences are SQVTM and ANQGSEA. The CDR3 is CSAAVWQETQYF. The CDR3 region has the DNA TGCAGCGCTGCAGTTTGGCAAGAGACCCAGTACTTC.

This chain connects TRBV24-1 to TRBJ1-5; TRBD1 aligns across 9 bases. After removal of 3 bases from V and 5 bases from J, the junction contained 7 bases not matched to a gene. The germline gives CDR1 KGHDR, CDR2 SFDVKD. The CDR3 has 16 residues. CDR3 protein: CATSDRPGTGYQPQHF. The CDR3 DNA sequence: TGTGCCACCAGTGATCGTCCCGGGACAGGGTATCAGCCCCAGCATTTT.

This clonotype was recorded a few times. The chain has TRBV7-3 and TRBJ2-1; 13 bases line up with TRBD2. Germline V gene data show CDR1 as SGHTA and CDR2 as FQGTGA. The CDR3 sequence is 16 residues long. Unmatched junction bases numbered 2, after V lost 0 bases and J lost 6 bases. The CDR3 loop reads CASSLTGTSGANEQFF. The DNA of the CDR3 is TGTGCCAGCAGCTTAACGGGGACTAGCGGGGCCAATGAGCAGTTCTTC.

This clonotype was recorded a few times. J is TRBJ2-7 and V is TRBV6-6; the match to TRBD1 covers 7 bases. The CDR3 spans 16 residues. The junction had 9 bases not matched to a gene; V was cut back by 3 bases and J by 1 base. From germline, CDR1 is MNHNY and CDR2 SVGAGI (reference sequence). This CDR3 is CASSYLRSGGSYEQYF. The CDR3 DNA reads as TGTGCCAGCAGTTATCTTAGGTCAGGGGGATCCTACGAGCAGTACTTC.

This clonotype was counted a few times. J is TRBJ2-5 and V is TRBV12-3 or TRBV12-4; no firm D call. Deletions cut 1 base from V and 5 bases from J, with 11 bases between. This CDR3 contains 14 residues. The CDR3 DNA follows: TGTGCCAGCAGTTTAGATTCCCACGTGGAGACCCAGTACTTC. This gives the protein CASSLDSHVETQYF.

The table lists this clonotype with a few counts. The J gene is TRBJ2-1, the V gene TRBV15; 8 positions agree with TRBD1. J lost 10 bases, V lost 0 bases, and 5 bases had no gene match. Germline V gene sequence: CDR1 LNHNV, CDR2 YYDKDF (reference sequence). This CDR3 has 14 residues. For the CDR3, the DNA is TGTGCCACCAGCAGAGATCAGGGGGCCCTCGAGCAGTTCTTC. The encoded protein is CATSRDQGALEQFF. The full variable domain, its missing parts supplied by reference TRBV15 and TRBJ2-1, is DAMVIQNPRYQVTQFGKPVTLSCSQTLNHNVMYWYQQKSSQAPKLLFHYYDKDFNNEADTPDNFQSRRPNTSFCFLDIRSPGLGDTAMYLCATSRDQGALEQFFGPGTRLTVL.